This T cell receptor beta chain was observed in a study of cytomegalovirus exposure and HLA in healthy donors. Study details: For the approximately 430 genotyped donors, 81% fell within the Caucasian-associated ancestry cluster.

General study results and limits: Equally common other TCR beta chains were less clonally expanded than HLA-associated ones, a later analysis found. The authors assumed roughly uniform sequencing depth across donors for presence/absence analyses.

The germline gives CDR1 SGHRS, CDR2 YFSETQ. CDR3 length: 16 residues. J gave up 9 bases and V 7 bases, and 18 bases lay outside the gene matches. In regard to this clone: No antigen is known for it.

Primers: 60 Vbeta forward and 13 Jbeta reverse. The method was immunoSEQ multiplex PCR; TCRdb's version includes in-frame clones alone and lacks a portion of them. The sample contains roughly 190,000 clones, around 75% of which appear only once. Sequenced: PBMCs. This chain joins TRBV5-1 and TRBJ1-2; 10 positions match TRBD1. The TCR sequence derives from a woman between 45 and 60 years old in good health and CMV-seronegative. CDR3 coding DNA: TGCGCCAGCTTACCGGGACAGGGGTGGGAGACTATGAGCTACACCTTC. This sequence encodes CASLPGQGWETMSYTF. Supplemented by reference TRBV5-1 and TRBJ1-2, the full variable domain reads KAGVTQTPRYLIKTRGQQVTLSCSPISGHRSVSWYQQTPGQGLQFLFEYFSETQRNKGNFPGRFSGRQFSNSRSEMNVSTLELGDSALYLCASLPGQGWETMSYTFGSGTRLTVV.